This passage covers 26 T cell receptor beta chains from one sample sequenced in a study of cytomegalovirus exposure and HLA in healthy donors. The PCR employed 60 Vbeta primers together with 13 Jbeta primers. Data came from immunoSEQ multiplex PCR; TCRdb stores just in-frame clones and leaves some out. The repertoire holds some 140,000 clones, with roughly 70% as singletons. Sequencing was done on a sample of PBMCs. Receptors were obtained from a middle-aged man in good health and CMV-seronegative.

The chain carries TRBV6-6 and TRBJ2-7; a possible D gene is TRBD2 (6 bases). CDR3 size: 11 residues. The ends were cut back, 5 bases at V and 12 bases at J, with 14 bases in the middle. Germline CDR1 is MNHNY and CDR2 is SVGAGI (reference sequence). In DNA form, the CDR3 reads TGTGCCAGCAGTGGCGGGACTCATCTGTACTTC. This translates into CASSGGTHLYF.

J is TRBJ2-2 and V is TRBV30; possibly TRBD1 for D (5 bases). The CDR3 totals 15 residues. V was cut by 4 bases and J by 0 bases, with 12 bases left in between. Germline V gene lookup returns CDR1 GTSNPN and CDR2 SVGIG (reference sequence). The CDR3 coding sequence is TGTGCCTGGATCAGGGCGAGACCGAACACCGGGGAGCTGTTTTTT. It codes for CAWIRARPNTGELFF.

J is TRBJ2-7 and V is TRBV6-1, with TRBD2 identical over 13 bases. The CDR3 is 15 residues long. Unmatched junction bases numbered 12, after V lost 3 bases and J lost 13 bases. In germline, CDR1 is MNHNS, CDR2 SASEGT. CDR3 DNA: TGTGCCAGCAGTGATGGGACTAGCGGGGCGCGCCGCGGATACTTC. Amino acids: CASSDGTSGARRGYF.

The chain combines TRBV19 with TRBJ2-1, with 9 bases aligning to TRBD1. In germline, CDR1 is LNHDA, CDR2 SQIVND (reference sequence). V was clipped by 8 bases and J by 7 bases; unmatched bases: 9. The CDR3 is made up of 14 amino acids. The CDR3 DNA is TGTGCCAGTGCTCGACAGGGGGTAGGGAATGAGCAGTTCTTC. As protein: CASARQGVGNEQFF.

CDR3: CATSTRSGGLDTQYF. The CDR3 region has the DNA TGTGCCACCAGCACCAGGTCAGGGGGATTAGATACGCAGTATTTT. The rearrangement uses TRBV15 and TRBJ2-3, with TRBD1 matching over 7 bases. Germline V gene sequence: CDR1 LNHNV, CDR2 YYDKDF (reference sequence). V was pared by 4 bases and J by 5 bases, with 9 bases of the junction left unmatched. The CDR3 covers 15 residues.

J is TRBJ2-7 and V is TRBV18, with D possibly being TRBD1 (6 bases). The germline gives CDR1 KGHSH, CDR2 LQKENI. V shed 3 bases and J shed 1 base, with 7 bases lying between them. The CDR3 extends over 13 amino acids. In DNA form, the CDR3 reads TGTGCCAGCTCACCGGGGGCATCCTACGAGCAGTACTTC. Amino acids: CASSPGASYEQYF.

V gene TRBV7-8 combines with J gene TRBJ1-2, with a weak D call TRBD1 (6 bases). The germline V gene encodes CDR1 SGHVS and CDR2 FQNEAQ. The CDR3 spans 14 residues. Trimming took 2 bases from V and 8 from J, leaving 15 bases between them. The CDR3, as DNA: TGTGCCAGCAGCTTAAATACCGTACAGGGAGGCTACACCTTC. Its protein product is CASSLNTVQGGYTF. Complete variable domain (other parts from reference TRBV7-8 and TRBJ1-2): GAGVSQSPRYKVAKRGQDVALRCDPISGHVSLFWYQQALGQGPEFLTYFQNEAQLDKSGLPSDRFFAERPEGSVSTLKIQRTQQEDSAVYLCASSLNTVQGGYTFGSGTRLTVV.

This chain links TRBV7-9 with TRBJ2-3, with a possible D match to TRBD2 (5 bases). Germline CDR1 and CDR2: SEHNR and FQNEAQ (reference sequence). V was pared by 5 bases and J by 2 bases, with 14 bases between. CDR3 length: 15 residues. This CDR3 reads CASSPEKRYTDTQYF. Here the CDR3 DNA reads TGTGCCAGCAGCCCCGAAAAGCGGTACACAGATACGCAGTATTTT.

Only a few counts were recorded for this clone. V gene TRBV2 combines with J gene TRBJ2-7, with a weak D call TRBD1 (6 bases). Germline CDR1 is SNHLY and CDR2 is FYNNEI. V lost 4 bases to trimming and J lost 1 base, with 17 bases between them. The CDR3 runs to 16 residues. This chain's CDR3 is CASSGTDPAISYEQYF. The DNA for the CDR3 is TGTGCCAGCAGTGGGACAGACCCCGCGATTTCCTACGAGCAGTACTTC.

In its sample, this clone was seen once. The rearrangement joins TRBV4-1 to TRBJ1-5; possible D gene TRBD1, 6 bases. Germline assignment: CDR1 MGHRA and CDR2 YSYEKL. V lost 8 bases to trimming and J lost 6 bases, with 20 bases between them. CDR3 length: 15 residues. The CDR3 region is CASRAELGAGQPQHF. The DNA for the CDR3 is TGCGCCAGCCGGGCCGAGTTGGGGGCGGGTCAGCCCCAGCATTTT.

This clone has a single count. The chain has TRBV14 and TRBJ2-7, with D possibly TRBD2 on 6 matching bases. This CDR3 is built from 14 residues. Trimming took 1 base from V and 5 from J, leaving 12 bases between them. Germline V gene lookup returns CDR1 SGHDN and CDR2 FVKESK. As DNA, the CDR3 is TGTGCCAGCAGCCAAGTGGCGGGGAATAACGAGCAGTACTTC. It encodes CASSQVAGNNEQYF.

This clone was counted once. This chain joins TRBV6-6 and TRBJ2-2; TRBD2 aligns across 12 bases. V dropped 6 bases and J dropped 5; count of bases not matched to a gene: 7. The germline V gene has CDR1 MNHNY and CDR2 SVGAGI (reference sequence). This CDR3 has 16 residues. CDR3 amino acids: CASRDLAGGPTGELFF. The DNA of the CDR3 is TGTGCCAGCAGAGATCTAGCGGGGGGGCCAACCGGGGAGCTGTTTTTT.

V is TRBV6-5 and J is TRBJ2-7; 7 bases agree with TRBD2. This CDR3 comprises 16 residues. Per the germline V gene, CDR1 is MNHEY and CDR2 is SVGAGI. V lost 0 bases and J lost 0; bases outside the gene matches: 5. CDR3 in amino acids: CASSYSSASGSYEQYF. The DNA of the CDR3 is TGTGCCAGCAGTTACTCGAGCGCTAGCGGCTCCTACGAGCAGTACTTC.

This clone was seen just once. The genes are TRBV7-8 and TRBJ2-7; the match to TRBD1 covers 10 bases. V trimming: 4 bases; J trimming: 5 bases; junction bases outside the gene matches: 8. Germline-derived CDR1 and CDR2 are SGHVS and FQNEAQ. This CDR3 is built from 15 residues. The CDR3 sequence is CASSSWGQGNDEQYF. In DNA form, the CDR3 reads TGTGCCAGCAGCTCCTGGGGACAGGGGAACGACGAGCAGTACTTC.

This chain joins TRBV18 and TRBJ2-7; 8 bases map to TRBD1. The V gene end was trimmed by 3 bases and the J gene end by 2 bases; junction bases not matched to a gene: 6. Germline V gene sequence: CDR1 KGHSH, CDR2 LQKENI. This CDR3 spans 15 amino acids. CDR3: CASSPRTGRPYEQYF. The CDR3 nucleotides read TGTGCCAGCTCACCCCGGACAGGGCGCCCCTACGAGCAGTACTTC.

The V call is TRBV15, the J call TRBJ2-2, with 7 bases matching TRBD1. V shed 5 bases, J shed 6 bases, and the junction held 6 bases outside the gene matches. The CDR3 consists of 14 residues. Germline CDR1 LNHNV, CDR2 YYDKDF (reference sequence). CDR3 nucleotide sequence: TGTGCCACCAGCGGAAACAGGGGCGCCGGGGAGCTGTTTTTT. This gives the protein CATSGNRGAGELFF.

This clone was recorded a few times. This sequence joins TRBV5-1 and TRBJ2-5; possibly TRBD1 for D (6 bases). The DNA end favors TRBJ2-7, so the J call may be wrong. This CDR3 contains 13 residues. The germline V gene encodes CDR1 SGHRS and CDR2 YFSETQ. The CDR3 DNA reads as TGCGCCAGCAGCCTCCGGGACAACTACGAGCAGTACTTC. Amino acids: CASSLRDNYEQYF.

This clone has just one count. J is TRBJ1-1 and V is TRBV19; TRBD1 matches 7 bases. Trimming took 10 bases from V and 6 from J; bases not matched to a gene: 5. The CDR3 sequence is 11 residues long. The germline V gene encodes CDR1 LNHDA and CDR2 SQIVND (reference sequence). The CDR3 nucleotides read TGTGCCACGACAGGGTACCCTGAAGCTTTCTTT. Translating it yields CATTGYPEAFF.

V usage is TRBV7-9 and J usage is TRBJ2-5; maybe TRBD2 (7 bases). The CDR3 is 18 amino acids. V was shortened by 10 bases and J by 0 bases, with 27 bases between the two germline ends. The V gene's germline CDR1 is SEHNR and CDR2 FQNEAQ (reference sequence). Here the CDR3 DNA reads TGTGCCACCGAAGGGGGGGATCACGCCTCCCAGTACCAAGAGACCCAGTACTTC. As protein: CATEGGDHASQYQETQYF.

The chain links TRBV4-1 to TRBJ1-5, with D possibly matching TRBD1 (5 bases). CDR3 length: 17 amino acids. The ends were cut back, 3 bases at V and 4 bases at J, with 19 bases in the middle. In germline, CDR1 is MGHRA, CDR2 YSYEKL. DNA for the CDR3: TGCGCCAGCAGCCAGGCCTCCGGGGGAGGTAGGAATCAGCCCCAGCATTTT. It codes for CASSQASGGGRNQPQHF.

The rearrangement uses TRBV11-2 and TRBJ1-2, with 8 bases aligning to TRBD1. CDR3 size: 14 residues. CDR1 and CDR2 (germline): SGHAT, FQNNGV. Trimming removed 5 bases from V and 6 bases from J; junction bases left unmatched: 8. The chain's CDR3 is CASSVRTGWDGYTF. CDR3 sequence (DNA): TGTGCCAGCAGCGTCCGGACAGGGTGGGATGGCTACACCTTC.

The chain joins TRBV6-5 to TRBJ2-7; D is perhaps TRBD1 (5 bases). Germline V lookup: CDR1 MNHEY, CDR2 SVGAGI. This CDR3 contains 15 residues. V was shortened by 5 bases and J by 4 bases, with 18 bases between the two germline ends. CDR3 bases: TGTGCCAGCAGTCCCTTGGGGCTGCGTATATACGAGCAGTACTTC. Residues: CASSPLGLRIYEQYF.

V gene TRBV28 combines with J gene TRBJ1-1, with D perhaps matching TRBD1 (6 bases). Trimming stripped 5 bases from V and 4 bases from J, with 26 bases between. This CDR3 is built from 18 residues. Germline CDR1 and CDR2: MDHEN and SYDVKM. The CDR3 nucleotides are TGTGCCAGCAGTCCACCTCGGACAGCAGCCTCAGCGCTCACTGAAGCTTTCTTT. Encoded protein: CASSPPRTAASALTEAFF.

This clone was seen a few times. V is TRBV4-3 and J is TRBJ1-5; D perhaps matches TRBD1 (6 bases). Trimming removed 0 bases at V and 6 bases at J, with 9 bases between. This CDR3 comprises 14 residues. Germline loops: CDR1 LGHNA, CDR2 YSLEER. The CDR3 DNA reads as TGCGCCAGCAGCCAAGAGACAGGAGGTCAGCCCCAGCATTTT. It specifies CASSQETGGQPQHF.

The gene calls are TRBV11-2 and TRBJ2-7; TRBD2 is a possible D gene (6 bases). The CDR3 has 13 amino acids. Trimming stripped 3 bases from V and 3 bases from J, with 9 bases between. Germline-derived CDR1 and CDR2 are SGHAT and FQNNGV. CDR3 sequence (DNA): TGTGCCAGCAGCTTTACCGGGGGCTACGAGCAGTACTTC. As protein: CASSFTGGYEQYF. Looking up the rest from reference TRBV11-2 and TRBJ2-7 gives the full variable domain: EAGVAQSPRYKIIEKRQSVAFWCNPISGHATLYWYQQILGQGPKLLIQFQNNGVVDDSQLPKDRFSAERLKGVDSTLKIQPAKLEDSAVYLCASSFTGGYEQYFGPGTRLTVT.

The chain uses TRBV9 and TRBJ2-3, with D perhaps matching TRBD2 (5 bases). The ends were cut back, 0 bases at V and 5 bases at J, with 7 bases in the middle. Germline V gives CDR1 SGDLS, CDR2 YYNGEE. This CDR3 comprises 13 residues. DNA of the CDR3: TGTGCCAGCAGCGTAGGACGGGGAGATACGCAGTATTTT. Protein sequence: CASSVGRGDTQYF.